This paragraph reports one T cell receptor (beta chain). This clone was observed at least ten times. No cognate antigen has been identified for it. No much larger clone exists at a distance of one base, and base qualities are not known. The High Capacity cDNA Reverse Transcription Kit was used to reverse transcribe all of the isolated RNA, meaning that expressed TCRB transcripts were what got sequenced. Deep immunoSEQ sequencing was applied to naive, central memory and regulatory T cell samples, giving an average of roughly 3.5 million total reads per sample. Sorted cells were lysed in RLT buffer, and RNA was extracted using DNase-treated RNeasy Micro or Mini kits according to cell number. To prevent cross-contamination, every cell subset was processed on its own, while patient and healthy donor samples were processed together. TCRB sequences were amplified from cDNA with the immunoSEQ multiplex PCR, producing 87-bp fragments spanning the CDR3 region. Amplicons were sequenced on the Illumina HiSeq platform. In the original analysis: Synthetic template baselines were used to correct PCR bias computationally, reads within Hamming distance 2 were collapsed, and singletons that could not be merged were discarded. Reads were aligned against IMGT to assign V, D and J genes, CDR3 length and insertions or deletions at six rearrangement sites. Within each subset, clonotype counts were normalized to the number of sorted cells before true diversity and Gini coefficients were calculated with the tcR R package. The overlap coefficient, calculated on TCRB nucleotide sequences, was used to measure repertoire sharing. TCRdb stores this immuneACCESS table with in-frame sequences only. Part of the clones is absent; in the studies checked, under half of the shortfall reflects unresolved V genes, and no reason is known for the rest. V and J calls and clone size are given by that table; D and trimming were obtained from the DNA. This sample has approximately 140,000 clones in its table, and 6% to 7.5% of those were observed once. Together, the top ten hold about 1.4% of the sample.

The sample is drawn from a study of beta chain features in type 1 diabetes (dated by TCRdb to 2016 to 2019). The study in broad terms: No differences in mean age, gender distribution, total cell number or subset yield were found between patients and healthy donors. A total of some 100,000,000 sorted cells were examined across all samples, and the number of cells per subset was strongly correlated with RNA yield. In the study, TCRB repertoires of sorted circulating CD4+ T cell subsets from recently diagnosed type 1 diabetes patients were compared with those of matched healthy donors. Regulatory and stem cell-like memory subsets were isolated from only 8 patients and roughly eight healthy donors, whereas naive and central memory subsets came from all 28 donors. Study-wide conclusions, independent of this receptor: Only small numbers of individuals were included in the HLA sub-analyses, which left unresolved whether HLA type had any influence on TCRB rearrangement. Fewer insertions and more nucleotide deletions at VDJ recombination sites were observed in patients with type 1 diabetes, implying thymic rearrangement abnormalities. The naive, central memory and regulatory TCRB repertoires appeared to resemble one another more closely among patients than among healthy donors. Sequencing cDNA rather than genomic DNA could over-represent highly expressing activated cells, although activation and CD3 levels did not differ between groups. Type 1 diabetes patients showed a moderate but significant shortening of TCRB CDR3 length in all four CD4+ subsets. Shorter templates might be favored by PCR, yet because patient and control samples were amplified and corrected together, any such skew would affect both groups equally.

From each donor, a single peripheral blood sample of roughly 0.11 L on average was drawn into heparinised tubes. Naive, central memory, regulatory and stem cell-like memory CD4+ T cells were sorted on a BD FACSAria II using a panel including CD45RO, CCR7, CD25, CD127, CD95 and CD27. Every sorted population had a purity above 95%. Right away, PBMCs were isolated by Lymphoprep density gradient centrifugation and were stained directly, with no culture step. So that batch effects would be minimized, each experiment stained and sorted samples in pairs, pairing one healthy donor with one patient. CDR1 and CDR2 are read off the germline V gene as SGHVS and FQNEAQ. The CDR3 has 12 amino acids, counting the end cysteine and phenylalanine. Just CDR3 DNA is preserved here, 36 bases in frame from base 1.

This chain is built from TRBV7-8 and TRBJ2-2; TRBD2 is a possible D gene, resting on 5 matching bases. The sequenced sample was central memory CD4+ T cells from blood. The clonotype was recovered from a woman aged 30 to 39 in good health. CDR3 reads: CAAGIGPGELFF. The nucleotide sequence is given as TGTGCTGCCGGGATCGGTCCCGGGGAGCTGTTTTTT.